The next 5 T cell receptor beta chains were all read from a single sample in a study of blood T cell repertoires in COVID-19. Here immunoSEQ multiplex PCR was the method, and the copy in TCRdb shows in-frame clones only, minus some. The sample lists roughly 100,000 clones; over 75% were seen once. Sequencing was carried out using peripheral blood. These receptor sequences come from a man in his forties or fifties with acute or convalescent COVID-19.

The chain joins TRBV12-5 to TRBJ1-1; 7 bases are shared with TRBD1. Germline-derived CDR1 and CDR2 are LGHNT and FRNRAP. Germline trimming cut 0 bases from V and 6 bases from J; bases unmatched to any gene: 19. The CDR3 length is 19 residues. CDR3 in amino acids: CASGLVQSRQGKVQAEAFF. CDR3 coding DNA: TGTGCTAGTGGTTTGGTTCAAAGCCGACAGGGAAAGGTTCAGGCTGAAGCTTTCTTT.

The chain has TRBV7-9 and TRBJ1-1, with D perhaps TRBD1 (5 bases). V lost 3 bases to trimming and J lost 3 bases, with 11 bases between them. There are 14 residues in the CDR3. The germline gives CDR1 SEHNR, CDR2 FQNEAQ (reference sequence). CDR3 DNA: TGTGCCAGCAGCTTGGGAGGGGAATACACTGAAGCTTTCTTT. Amino acid sequence: CASSLGGEYTEAFF.

The chain links TRBV28 to TRBJ2-5; 7 bases fit TRBD1. V lost 5 bases to trimming and J lost 1 base; unmatched junction nucleotides: 1. CDR1 is MDHEN and CDR2 is SYDVKM in the germline V gene. There are 13 residues in the CDR3. The CDR3 coding sequence is TGTGCCAGCAGTGAGGGGGCCCAAGAGACCCAGTACTTC. Residues: CASSEGAQETQYF.

Concerning this clone itself: This sample includes further DNA sequences coding for the same CDR3. The chain recombines TRBV7-9 with TRBJ1-1, with D maybe TRBD1 (5 bases). The CDR3 consists of 13 residues. Germline lookup yields CDR1 SEHNR and CDR2 FQNEAQ (reference sequence). V was trimmed by 4 bases and J by 3 bases, leaving 9 bases between them. DNA for the CDR3: TGTGCCAGCAGCTCCGGACAACACACTGAAGCTTTCTTT. It codes for CASSSGQHTEAFF.

This sequence joins TRBV24-1 and TRBJ2-3, with 8 positions matching TRBD1. After removal of 6 bases from V and 1 base from J, the junction contained 2 bases not matched to a gene. Germline V gives CDR1 KGHDR, CDR2 SFDVKD. The CDR3 is made up of 14 amino acids. In DNA, the CDR3 is TGTGCCACCAGTCGGACAGGGCGCACAGATACGCAGTATTTT. This codes for CATSRTGRTDTQYF.